This entry lists 21 T cell receptor beta chains sequenced from one sample in a study of response to subunit inactivated influenza vaccine. One entry per CDR3 protein results from TCRdb running MiXCR on the RT-PCR reads. The sample has roughly 760,000 distinct CDR3 sequences, over 20% seen once. This specimen consisted of PBMCs from blood, obtained approximately 5 days after vaccination. The receptor set was obtained from a man between 45 and 60 years old who received an inactivated influenza vaccine.

The gene calls are TRBV29-1 and TRBJ2-7; 7 bases agree with TRBD2. The germline V gene has CDR1 SQVTM and CDR2 ANQGSEA. This CDR3 is 15 amino acids long. The J segment lost 0 bases and the V segment lost 4 bases, leaving 9 bases of the junction unmatched. CDR3 bases: TGCAGCGTTGGGGTGGGTCGGGGGGTCTCCTACGAGCAGTACTTC. As protein: CSVGVGRGVSYEQYF.

This clonotype occurred many times. The chain is built from TRBV4-2 and TRBJ2-1, with TRBD2 identical over 14 bases. V lost 3 bases to trimming and J lost 7 bases; unmatched junction nucleotides: 5. The V gene's germline CDR1 is LGHNA and CDR2 YNFKEQ. The CDR3 is 16 amino acids. Here the CDR3 DNA reads TGTGCCAGCAGCCAGCAGGGACTAGCGGGAGTGAATGAGCAGTTCTTC. Encoded protein: CASSQQGLAGVNEQFF.

This clonotype was seen a handful of times. V usage is TRBV12-3 or TRBV12-4 and J usage is TRBJ2-2, with TRBD1 matching over 7 bases. V was clipped by 7 bases and J by 3 bases; unmatched bases: 5. The CDR3 contains 14 residues. The CDR3 DNA reads as TGTGCCAGCACTCAGACAGGGCACACCGGGGAGCTGTTTTTT. Translation: CASTQTGHTGELFF.

A few counts support this clonotype. This chain connects TRBV20-1 to TRBJ1-2; 9 bases agree with TRBD1. V lost 3 bases to trimming and J lost 8 bases; unmatched junction nucleotides: 1. This CDR3 spans 11 amino acids. CDR1 and CDR2 (germline): DFQATT, SNEGSKA (reference sequence). The CDR3: CSARGQGGYTF. The CDR3 coding sequence is TGCAGTGCTAGGGGACAGGGAGGCTACACCTTC.

This clonotype turned up a few times. V and J are TRBV7-2 and TRBJ2-1; 7 nucleotides agree with TRBD1. CDR3 length equals 17 residues. Germline V gene data show CDR1 as SGHTA and CDR2 as FQGNSA. V dropped 5 bases and J dropped 8; count of bases not matched to a gene: 18. CDR3 in amino acids: CASSQQKGAGFVYEQFF. In nucleotides, the CDR3 is TGTGCCAGCAGCCAACAGAAGGGGGCTGGTTTCGTCTATGAGCAGTTCTTC.

This chain connects TRBV5-1 to TRBJ2-3; TRBD2 aligns across 8 bases. The V gene end was trimmed by 1 base and the J gene end by 6 bases; junction bases not matched to a gene: 7. Looked up from germline, CDR1 is SGHRS and CDR2 is YFSETQ. This CDR3 is built from 15 residues. CDR3 in DNA: TGCGCCAGCAGCTTGAGCGGGGGAACGGTGGATACGCAGTATTTT. Its translation: CASSLSGGTVDTQYF.

This chain connects TRBV7-2 to TRBJ1-5; TRBD1 might be the D (6 bases). The germline V and J ends were trimmed by 5 bases and 3 bases, with 14 bases remaining between them. The CDR3 is 15 amino acids. Germline values: CDR1 SGHTA, CDR2 FQGNSA. The chain's CDR3 is CASSRLQGHNQPQHF. The CDR3 DNA sequence: TGTGCCAGCAGCCGATTACAGGGACACAATCAGCCCCAGCATTTT.

In this sample, this clonotype turned up a few times. This chain uses TRBV7-6 with TRBJ2-7, with 7 bases fitting TRBD1. J gave up 5 bases and V 5 bases, and 6 bases lay outside the gene matches. Germline V gives CDR1 SGHVS, CDR2 FNYEAQ. This CDR3 has 13 amino acids. The CDR3 spells CASSPSTGDEQYF. The DNA of the CDR3 is TGTGCCAGCAGCCCTTCCACAGGGGACGAGCAGTACTTC.

The rearrangement links TRBV20-1 to TRBJ2-3, with D possibly TRBD2 on 6 matching bases. There are 15 residues in the CDR3. V dropped 5 bases and J dropped 0 bases, with 15 bases sitting between them. Germline assignment: CDR1 DFQATT and CDR2 SNEGSKA (reference sequence). CDR3 DNA sequence: TGCAGTGCTTGGCGGGGTGCCGCTAGCACAGATACGCAGTATTTT. Protein product: CSAWRGAASTDTQYF.

The sample holds one count of this clonotype. The rearrangement joins TRBV18 to TRBJ2-1, with D perhaps given as TRBD1 or TRBD2 (5 bases each). The V gene's germline CDR1 is KGHSH and CDR2 LQKENI. V gave up 4 bases and J gave up 4 bases, with 11 bases separating them. The CDR3 consists of 14 residues. The CDR3 nucleotides read TGTGCCAGCTCACGGGGGAACATGTACAATGAGCAGTTCTTC. Encoded protein: CASSRGNMYNEQFF.

The chain uses TRBV12-3 or TRBV12-4 and TRBJ1-2, with TRBD1 as a possible D gene (5 bases). CDR3 size: 13 residues. V dropped 3 bases and J dropped 4 bases, with 9 bases sitting between them. This CDR3 reads CASSFPGPYGYTF. DNA of the CDR3: TGTGCCAGCAGTTTCCCAGGGCCCTATGGCTACACCTTC.

V usage is TRBV5-1 and J usage is TRBJ2-3; the D is unclear. The length of the CDR3 is 15 residues. Germline V CDR1 and CDR2: SGHRS, YFSETQ. Trimming took off 7 bases at V and 2 bases at J, with 17 bases between the two ends. CDR3 DNA sequence: TGCGCCAGCCGCCCCGGGCAGACTTACACAGATACGCAGTATTTT. Its translation is CASRPGQTYTDTQYF.

This chain joins TRBV20-1 and TRBJ2-7; D unresolved. Per the germline V gene, CDR1 is DFQATT and CDR2 is SNEGSKA (reference sequence). V gave up 3 bases and J gave up 3 bases, with 12 bases separating them. This CDR3 is built from 13 residues. Written as DNA, the CDR3 is TGCAGTGCTAGTGGCCTCACGCTCTACGAGCAGTACTTC. Residues: CSASGLTLYEQYF.

Many counts were recorded for this clonotype. The J gene is TRBJ2-7, the V gene TRBV29-1, with 9 bases matching TRBD1. V dropped 0 bases and J dropped 3; count of bases not matched to a gene: 9. This CDR3 region has 16 residues. The germline V gene encodes CDR1 SQVTM and CDR2 ANQGSEA. Written as DNA, the CDR3 is TGCAGCGTTGAAGAATTGCAGGACAGGGGAGTCTACGAGCAGTACTTC. It yields the protein CSVEELQDRGVYEQYF.

The V call is TRBV28, the J call TRBJ2-1; D might be TRBD1 (6 bases). This CDR3 contains 15 residues. Germline V gene lookup returns CDR1 MDHEN and CDR2 SYDVKM. V was cut by 5 bases and J by 8 bases, with 19 bases left in between. CDR3 residues: CASSVLGQSGDEQFF. As DNA, the CDR3 is TGTGCCAGCAGTGTCTTAGGGCAATCAGGGGATGAGCAGTTCTTC.

This clonotype was picked up a small number of times. The V call is TRBV12-3 or TRBV12-4, the J call TRBJ1-2; 7 positions match TRBD1. This CDR3 contains 15 residues. With 6 bases clipped from V and 7 bases from J, the junction kept 14 bases outside the gene matches. As DNA, the CDR3 is TGTGCCAGCAGCCCACCAGGGCAGGGGGTTCCTGGCTACACCTTC. Translated: CASSPPGQGVPGYTF.

This clonotype was seen repeatedly, ten times or more. The gene calls are TRBV10-1 and TRBJ2-7; 7 bases are shared with TRBD1. Germline-derived CDR1 and CDR2 are WNHNN and SYGVQD (reference sequence). With V trimmed by 2 bases and J by 3 bases, 4 bases remained unmatched. The CDR3 extends over 14 amino acids. The CDR3 bases are TGCGCCAGCAGTGAGGGTGACAGGGACTACGAGCAGTACTTC. Its translation: CASSEGDRDYEQYF.

This clonotype was counted only a few times. V usage is TRBV5-1 and J usage is TRBJ1-2; no clear D. The germline CDR1 and CDR2 sequences are SGHRS and YFSETQ. This CDR3 spans 15 amino acids. Trimming left V 5 bases short and J 4 bases short, with 18 bases between. The CDR3 region is CASRGLSATSYGYTF. CDR3 coding DNA: TGCGCCAGCAGAGGTTTAAGTGCTACGTCCTATGGCTACACCTTC.

This chain joins TRBV18 and TRBJ1-1, with unresolved D. The germline V and J ends were trimmed by 1 base and 8 bases, with 8 bases remaining between them. Germline-derived CDR1 and CDR2 are KGHSH and LQKENI. The CDR3 length is 12 residues. CDR3 coding DNA: TGTGCCAGCTCACCACAGGGAGCCGAAGCTTTCTTT. Amino acid sequence: CASSPQGAEAFF.

This clonotype was found a few times. The chain links TRBV9 to TRBJ2-1, with 8 bases matching TRBD2. Per the germline V gene, CDR1 is SGDLS and CDR2 is YYNGEE. With 2 bases clipped from V and 4 bases from J, the junction kept 2 bases outside the gene matches. This CDR3 is built from 14 residues. CDR3 amino acids: CASSVSGVYNEQFF. In DNA, the CDR3 is TGTGCCAGCAGCGTTAGCGGGGTATACAATGAGCAGTTCTTC.

The genes are TRBV11-1 and TRBJ1-1; weak D call: TRBD1 (5 bases). V was pared by 4 bases and J by 1 base, with 22 bases between. The germline CDR1 and CDR2 sequences are SGHAT and FQDESV (reference sequence). There are 18 residues in the CDR3. CDR3 sequence reads: CASSYPPLPGRRNTEAFF. CDR3 DNA sequence: TGTGCCAGCAGCTACCCACCACTACCGGGACGGAGGAACACTGAAGCTTTCTTT.